Shown below are 28 T cell receptor beta chains from a single sample sequenced in a study of blood T cell repertoires in COVID-19. Only in-frame clones appear in the TCRdb table, and some are missing; sequencing was by immunoSEQ multiplex PCR. The sample includes 220,000 or so clones, less than 85% of them seen just once. Sequencing was performed on peripheral blood. The receptors were gathered from a woman of 80 years or more with acute or convalescent COVID-19.

This rearrangement joins TRBV12-5 to TRBJ1-5, with D perhaps matching TRBD1 (6 bases). V was clipped by 7 bases and J by 0 bases, with 13 bases between them. The CDR3 runs to 15 residues. Germline CDR1 LGHNT, CDR2 FRNRAP. CDR3 protein: CASAFDRNSNQPQHF. CDR3 DNA: TGTGCTAGTGCCTTCGACAGGAATAGCAATCAGCCCCAGCATTTT.

The genes are TRBV24-1 and TRBJ1-2; maybe TRBD1 (6 bases). CDR1 and CDR2 from the germline V gene are KGHDR and SFDVKD. The CDR3 length is 15 residues. Trimming removed 1 base at V and 6 bases at J, with 14 bases between. CDR3 protein: CATSDFPRGPDGYTF. The CDR3 DNA follows: TGTGCCACCAGTGATTTTCCCAGGGGACCCGATGGCTACACCTTC.

This clone was found once. The chain uses TRBV24-1 and TRBJ1-5; possible D gene TRBD1, 5 bases. The CDR3 is 12 residues long. Trimming took off 8 bases at V and 6 bases at J, with 10 bases between the two ends. Germline V CDR1 and CDR2: KGHDR, SFDVKD. This CDR3 is CATTQGFQPQHF. The CDR3 bases are TGTGCCACCACTCAGGGATTTCAGCCCCAGCATTTT.

This clone showed up just once. The chain joins TRBV5-1 to TRBJ2-5; 8 nucleotides align to TRBD2. The CDR3 contains 15 residues. In germline, CDR1 is SGHRS, CDR2 YFSETQ. The J segment lost 0 bases and the V segment lost 4 bases, leaving 5 bases of the junction unmatched. CDR3 bases: TGCGCCAGCAGCCCCCTGCGGGGGGACCAAGAGACCCAGTACTTC. Protein product: CASSPLRGDQETQYF.

This clone was counted between two and nine times. J is TRBJ2-1 and V is TRBV19; the match to TRBD1 covers 8 bases. V shed 8 bases and J 2 bases; nucleotides not matched to a gene: 2. Per germline, CDR1 LNHDA and CDR2 SQIVND (reference sequence). The CDR3 runs 13 residues. The DNA of the CDR3 is TGTGCCAGTTCGGGACAGGCCTACAATGAGCAGTTCTTC. This gives the protein CASSGQAYNEQFF. Together with reference TRBV19 and TRBJ2-1, the CDR3 gives the full variable domain: DGGITQSPKYLFRKEGQNVTLSCEQNLNHDAMYWYRQDPGQGLRLIYYSQIVNDFQKGDIAEGYSVSREKKESFPLTVTSAQKNPTAFYLCASSGQAYNEQFFGPGTRLTVL.

The chain uses TRBV19 and TRBJ1-4; the match to TRBD1 covers 10 bases. The CDR3 runs 16 residues. The V gene's germline CDR1 is LNHDA and CDR2 SQIVND (reference sequence). The trim removed 4 bases at V and 8 bases at J, leaving 10 bases unmatched. The CDR3 protein is CASSNPGATGGEKLFF. The DNA for the CDR3 is TGTGCCAGTAGTAACCCGGGGGCGACAGGGGGCGAAAAACTGTTTTTT.

This chain connects TRBV19 to TRBJ1-4; 9 bases match TRBD1. The junction had 13 bases not matched to a gene; V was cut back by 7 bases and J by 7 bases. The V gene's germline CDR1 is LNHDA and CDR2 SQIVND (reference sequence). The CDR3 length is 16 residues. CDR3 loop: CASKDPRGQGGEKLFF. The CDR3 DNA sequence: TGTGCCAGTAAGGACCCACGGGGACAGGGTGGTGAAAAACTGTTTTTT. The full variable domain, in which reference TRBV19 and TRBJ1-4 provide the parts outside the CDR3, is DGGITQSPKYLFRKEGQNVTLSCEQNLNHDAMYWYRQDPGQGLRLIYYSQIVNDFQKGDIAEGYSVSREKKESFPLTVTSAQKNPTAFYLCASKDPRGQGGEKLFFGSGTQLSVL.

The sample holds one count of this clone. This chain connects TRBV6-5 to TRBJ1-2; 7 bases match TRBD1. This CDR3 is 14 amino acids long. Germline V gene data show CDR1 as MNHEY and CDR2 as SVGAGI. With 5 bases clipped from V and 4 bases from J, the junction kept 7 bases outside the gene matches. Here the CDR3 DNA reads TGTGCCAGCAGTAGACAGGGAACCCTCTATGGCTACACCTTC. Protein: CASSRQGTLYGYTF.

J is TRBJ1-6 and V is TRBV28; D gene ambiguous. Trimming shortened V by 5 bases and J by 9 bases, and 14 bases separated the two germline ends. Looked up from germline, CDR1 is MDHEN and CDR2 is SYDVKM. This CDR3 is built from 14 residues. DNA of the CDR3: TGTGCCAGCAGTGCAGGCGTTTTTGGTTCACCCCTCCACTTT. It codes for CASSAGVFGSPLHF.

This clone was detected a few times. The V gene is TRBV10-3, the J gene TRBJ1-4; TRBD1 matches at 7 bases. This CDR3 comprises 15 residues. Germline V gene data show CDR1 as ENHRY and CDR2 as SYGVKD. Trimming at V came to 0 bases and at J to 2 bases, leaving 0 bases not matched to a gene. The CDR3 loop is CAISESRGTNEKLFF. CDR3 nucleotides: TGTGCCATCAGTGAGTCCAGGGGGACTAATGAAAAACTGTTTTTT.

This chain uses TRBV7-6 with TRBJ1-3, with a weak D call TRBD1 (5 bases). Germline CDR1 is SGHVS and CDR2 is FNYEAQ. This CDR3 has 16 residues. Trimming left V 5 bases short and J 2 bases short, with 16 bases between. CDR3 region: CASSGFTGGTGNTIYF. CDR3 nucleotides: TGTGCCAGCAGCGGTTTCACTGGGGGGACTGGAAACACCATATATTTT.

This clone was seen only a few times. This chain uses TRBV24-1 with TRBJ1-1; TRBD1 matches at 7 bases. Trimming cost V 6 bases and J 8 bases; bases outside gene matches: 5. Germline CDR1 is KGHDR and CDR2 is SFDVKD. The CDR3 runs to 12 residues. This chain's CDR3 is CATSRRQGEAFF. The CDR3, as DNA: TGTGCCACCAGTCGGAGACAGGGAGAAGCTTTCTTT.

The V gene is TRBV5-1, the J gene TRBJ1-3; D gene uncertain. This CDR3 has 16 amino acids. Germline assignment: CDR1 SGHRS and CDR2 YFSETQ. The V end was cut by 1 base, the J end by 4 bases, with 15 bases between. Here the CDR3 reads CASSLKGGREGNTIYF. The CDR3 nucleotides read TGCGCCAGCAGCTTGAAGGGCGGACGGGAGGGAAACACCATATATTTT.

The chain employs TRBV2 and TRBJ1-1, with D perhaps TRBD1 (5 bases). The CDR3 totals 18 residues. In germline, CDR1 is SNHLY, CDR2 FYNNEI. Trimming left V 5 bases short and J 3 bases short, with 25 bases between. DNA of the CDR3: TGTGCCAGCAGTTACTCGGCGTCAGGGAGGACTCTGGACACTGAAGCTTTCTTT. Translation gives CASSYSASGRTLDTEAFF.

The chain joins TRBV19 to TRBJ1-3; D ambiguous. The CDR3 has 14 residues. Germline CDR1 reads LNHDA; CDR2 reads SQIVND (reference sequence). V lost 7 bases and J 0 bases, leaving 10 bases between the germline ends. The chain's CDR3 is CASKSSSSGNTIYF. Here the CDR3 DNA reads TGTGCCAGTAAGTCGTCGAGCTCTGGAAACACCATATATTTT.

The rearrangement uses TRBV4-1 and TRBJ1-1; D is unresolved. Trimming took off 9 bases at V and 1 base at J, with 9 bases between the two ends. Germline assignment: CDR1 MGHRA and CDR2 YSYEKL. The CDR3 loop spans 12 amino acids. The chain's CDR3 is CASTGGNTEAFF. CDR3 bases: TGCGCCAGTACGGGTGGGAACACTGAAGCTTTCTTT.

This clone was seen just once. The rearrangement uses TRBV7-2 and TRBJ2-5, with a possible D match to TRBD1 (6 bases). This CDR3 spans 16 amino acids. Per germline, CDR1 SGHTA and CDR2 FQGNSA. Trimming cost V 3 bases and J 2 bases, with 16 bases left between them. The CDR3 nucleotides read TGTGCCAGCAGCTTGACTCCGGGACAATTACAAGAGACCCAGTACTTC. Translating it yields CASSLTPGQLQETQYF.

The chain combines TRBV2 with TRBJ1-1; 10 positions agree with TRBD1. Trimming at V came to 7 bases and at J to 3 bases, leaving 11 bases not matched to a gene. This CDR3 spans 16 amino acids. CDR1 and CDR2 from the germline V gene are SNHLY and FYNNEI. For the CDR3, the DNA is TGTGCCAGCATTCGGGACAGGGGTTTCGGGGACACTGAAGCTTTCTTT. It translates to CASIRDRGFGDTEAFF.

This CDR3 is CASSFGARLRAFF. As DNA, the CDR3 is TGTGCCAGCAGCTTTGGGGCCCGCCTGAGAGCTTTCTTT. The V call is TRBV12-1, the J call TRBJ1-1; the D call TRBD1 from the table was never checked on the DNA. TRBV12-1 is termed a pseudogene. The CDR3 length is 13 residues.

The chain combines TRBV6-5 with TRBJ2-1; the match to TRBD2 covers 8 bases. Germline V gives CDR1 MNHEY, CDR2 SVGAGI. The CDR3 is made up of 16 amino acids. V shed 0 bases and J 1 base; nucleotides not matched to a gene: 2. DNA for the CDR3: TGTGCCAGCAGTTACTCCCGGGGGGGATCCTACAATGAGCAGTTCTTC. Protein: CASSYSRGGSYNEQFF.

DNA of the CDR3: TGCGCCAGCAGCACCGAACAGGGGAACTATGGCTACACCTTC. This encodes CASSTEQGNYGYTF. The rearrangement joins TRBV5-1 to TRBJ1-2, with 7 bases fitting TRBD1. The length of the CDR3 is 14 residues. CDR1 SGHRS and CDR2 YFSETQ come from the germline V gene. The junction had 5 bases not matched to a gene; V was cut back by 4 bases and J by 2 bases. Full variable domain (missing parts from reference TRBV5-1 and TRBJ1-2): KAGVTQTPRYLIKTRGQQVTLSCSPISGHRSVSWYQQTPGQGLQFLFEYFSETQRNKGNFPGRFSGRQFSNSRSEMNVSTLELGDSALYLCASSTEQGNYGYTFGSGTRLTVV.

This chain links TRBV6-5 with TRBJ1-2, with 8 bases that match TRBD1. The CDR3 extends over 12 amino acids. Looked up from germline, CDR1 is MNHEY and CDR2 is SVGAGI. The ends lost 7 bases at V and 6 bases at J; junction bases unmatched: 4. Here the CDR3 reads CASTRGRDGYTF. CDR3 sequence (DNA): TGTGCCAGCACCAGGGGGCGGGATGGCTACACCTTC.

The genes are TRBV7-2 and TRBJ2-1, with D perhaps TRBD2 (5 bases). The V gene's germline CDR1 is SGHTA and CDR2 FQGNSA. This CDR3 has 15 residues. V was trimmed by 7 bases and J by 2 bases, leaving 15 bases between them. The CDR3 nucleotides are TGTGCCAGCACCCTCGACTATCCGGCCTACAATGAGCAGTTCTTC. Its translation: CASTLDYPAYNEQFF.

This clone has a handful of counts. The chain recombines TRBV3-1 (or the pseudogene TRBV3-2) with TRBJ2-7, with 8 bases aligning to TRBD2. The germline V gene has CDR1 LGHDT and CDR2 YNNKEL (reference sequence). This CDR3 comprises 13 residues. V was clipped by 5 bases and J by 3 bases; unmatched bases: 3. CDR3 DNA: TGTGCCAGCAGCGGCGGGGGGTACTACGAGCAGTACTTC. It translates to CASSGGGYYEQYF.

The rearrangement uses TRBV23-1 and TRBJ1-5; TRBD1 matches at 7 bases. TRBV23-1 is an ORF for which the function is uncertain. The CDR3 runs 15 residues. Germline trimming cut 9 bases from V and 0 bases from J; bases unmatched to any gene: 8. CDR3 protein: CARVRDRYSNQPQHF. In nucleotides, the CDR3 is TGCGCCAGGGTCCGGGACAGATATAGCAATCAGCCCCAGCATTTT.

The DNA of the CDR3 is TGTGCCAGCAGCTCCTGGATGACTAGCGGGGAAACAGATACGCAGTATTTT. Its protein is CASSSWMTSGETDTQYF. This sequence joins TRBV7-9 and TRBJ2-3, with TRBD2 identical over 11 bases. The V gene's germline CDR1 is SEHNR and CDR2 FQNEAQ (reference sequence). V was clipped by 4 bases and J by 3 bases; unmatched bases: 9. This CDR3 region has 17 residues. The whole variable domain, remainder taken from reference TRBV7-9 and TRBJ2-3, is DTGVSQNPRHKITKRGQNVTFRCDPISEHNRLYWYRQTLGQGPEFLTYFQNEAQLEKSRLLSDRFSAERPKGSFSTLEIQRTEQGDSAMYLCASSSWMTSGETDTQYFGPGTRLTVL.

The chain uses TRBV5-1 and TRBJ2-3; TRBD2 aligns across 10 bases. Looked up from germline, CDR1 is SGHRS and CDR2 is YFSETQ. With V trimmed by 7 bases and J by 0 bases, 8 bases remained unmatched. This CDR3 contains 16 residues. The CDR3 DNA is TGCGCCAGCGGGGAGCGGGGGGGAACTAGCACAGATACGCAGTATTTT. Translating gives CASGERGGTSTDTQYF.

The J gene is TRBJ1-5, the V gene TRBV19; 10 bases are shared with TRBD1. The germline gives CDR1 LNHDA, CDR2 SQIVND (reference sequence). V lost 6 bases to trimming and J lost 2 bases; unmatched junction nucleotides: 10. The CDR3 is 17 amino acids. The CDR3 region is CASRLRDRGLGNQPQHF. The CDR3 bases are TGTGCCAGTAGGCTCCGGGACAGGGGTTTGGGCAATCAGCCCCAGCATTTT.